These 23 T cell receptor beta chains originate from one sample sequenced in a study of shared clonotypes between healthy human individuals. TCRdb's copy holds only in-frame clones and misses some; the assay was immunoSEQ multiplex PCR. Of some 680,000 clones in the sample, more than 70% were seen once. The sequenced material came from memory CD4+ T cells sorted from blood. The subset denotes: CD45RA-negative fraction. The receptor set was obtained from a woman aged 25 to 39 in good health.

The CDR3 nucleotides read TGTGCCAGCAGCTGGGGGACTAGAGTCGATACGCAGTATTTT. This encodes CASSWGTRVDTQYF. This sequence joins TRBV7-8 and TRBJ2-3, with 8 nucleotides matching TRBD2. Germline lookup yields CDR1 SGHVS and CDR2 FQNEAQ. The CDR3 has 14 amino acids. V was pared by 4 bases and J by 6 bases, with 6 bases of the junction left unmatched.

The chain couples TRBV15 to TRBJ2-7; possible D gene TRBD1, 5 bases. V was clipped by 6 bases and J by 5 bases, with 20 bases between them. Germline CDR1 and CDR2: LNHNV and YYDKDF (reference sequence). CDR3 length: 15 amino acids. The CDR3 DNA follows: TGTGCCACCAGACCAACCCTGCGACAGTCACACGAGCAGTACTTC. Translated: CATRPTLRQSHEQYF.

This sequence joins TRBV28 and TRBJ1-2; D gene unclear. The CDR3 extends over 13 amino acids. V gave up 5 bases and J gave up 0 bases, with 7 bases separating them. CDR1 and CDR2 (germline): MDHEN, SYDVKM. The CDR3 nucleotides read TGTGCCAGCAGTGCATCAACTAACTATGGCTACACCTTC. It encodes CASSASTNYGYTF.

The CDR3 loop reads CASSGGGAGAVGTEAFF. As DNA, the CDR3 is TGTGCCAGCAGTGGGGGGGGAGCTGGGGCTGTGGGCACTGAAGCTTTCTTT. This chain uses TRBV27 with TRBJ1-1, with a tentative D call TRBD1 (5 bases). Germline lookup yields CDR1 MNHEY and CDR2 SMNVEV (reference sequence). V was cut by 5 bases and J by 4 bases, with 23 bases left in between. The CDR3 length is 17 residues.

The chain has TRBV6-5 and TRBJ2-1, with D uncertain. Germline lookup yields CDR1 MNHEY and CDR2 SVGAGI. V was clipped by 6 bases and J by 7 bases, with 7 bases between them. The CDR3 contains 11 residues. CDR3 nucleotides: TGTGCCAGCAGCATTTTAAATGAGCAGTTCTTC. This sequence encodes CASSILNEQFF.

Points on this clone: In the same sample, other DNA sequences code for this CDR3. The CDR3 sequence: CASRTSGSGGTGELFF. DNA of the CDR3: TGCGCCAGCAGGACTAGCGGGAGTGGAGGAACCGGGGAGCTGTTTTTT. The chain joins TRBV10-2 to TRBJ2-2, with 12 bases that match TRBD2. V lost 6 bases and J lost 5; bases outside the gene matches: 7. The CDR3 contains 16 residues. From germline, CDR1 is WSHSY and CDR2 SAAADI.

A single count supports this clone. Other DNA sequences in the sample encode the same CDR3. The CDR3 DNA is TGTGCCAGCAGGGTCACCGGGGGAGAGACCCAGTACTTC. Residues: CASRVTGGETQYF. The rearrangement uses TRBV27 and TRBJ2-5; D perhaps matches TRBD2 (6 bases). CDR3 size: 13 residues. V was pared by 6 bases and J by 4 bases, with 12 bases between. Per germline, CDR1 MNHEY and CDR2 SMNVEV (reference sequence).

The chain uses TRBV5-1 and TRBJ2-5, with TRBD1 matching 9 bases. The length of the CDR3 is 15 residues. J was trimmed by 4 bases and V by 3 bases; bases with no gene match: 7. CDR1 and CDR2 from the germline V gene are SGHRS and YFSETQ. CDR3 region: CASSYGQGPVETQYF. The CDR3, as DNA: TGCGCCAGCAGCTACGGACAGGGGCCAGTAGAGACCCAGTACTTC. The variable domain in full, completed from reference TRBV5-1 and TRBJ2-5, reads KAGVTQTPRYLIKTRGQQVTLSCSPISGHRSVSWYQQTPGQGLQFLFEYFSETQRNKGNFPGRFSGRQFSNSRSEMNVSTLELGDSALYLCASSYGQGPVETQYFGPGTRLLVL.

The rearrangement links TRBV28 to TRBJ2-1, with no clear D. CDR3 length: 13 residues. Germline lookup yields CDR1 MDHEN and CDR2 SYDVKM. Trimming took off 6 bases at V and 4 bases at J, with 10 bases between the two ends. The CDR3 nucleotides read TGTGCCAGCAGGCTGGGTTCTTACAATGAGCAGTTCTTC. It is translated as CASRLGSYNEQFF.

The rearrangement joins TRBV6-6 to TRBJ1-5; D is unresolved. The CDR3 sequence is 14 residues long. Germline-derived CDR1 and CDR2 are MNHNY and SVGAGI (reference sequence). V was trimmed by 3 bases and J by 7 bases, leaving 13 bases between them. The CDR3 sequence is CASSYRGTRQPQHF. The CDR3 DNA reads as TGTGCCAGCAGTTATCGGGGTACCCGGCAGCCCCAGCATTTT.

About this clone itself: A much larger clone differs by one base, so this may be a read error. The chain uses TRBV5-1 and TRBJ2-1, with 8 bases fitting TRBD2. The germline gives CDR1 SGHRS, CDR2 YFSETQ. The CDR3 consists of 14 residues. CDR3 DNA: TGCGCCGGCAGCCCGGGAGGGCCGGACAATGAGCAGTTCTTC. Protein sequence: CAGSPGGPDNEQFF.

The chain links TRBV4-1 to TRBJ1-2; D not resolved. V shed 0 bases and J shed 0 bases, with 11 bases lying between them. The CDR3 contains 16 residues. CDR1 and CDR2 from the germline V gene are MGHRA and YSYEKL. The CDR3 spells CASSQENSIANYGYTF. CDR3 sequence (DNA): TGCGCCAGCAGCCAAGAAAACAGCATAGCTAACTATGGCTACACCTTC.

This clone was found a few times. The J gene is TRBJ2-7, the V gene TRBV18; D is unclear. The CDR3 consists of 13 residues. V was cut by 6 bases and J by 0 bases, with 9 bases left in between. Germline V gene lookup returns CDR1 KGHSH and CDR2 LQKENI. The CDR3 reads CASSASGSYEQYF. The CDR3 coding sequence is TGTGCCAGCTCGGCCTCCGGCTCCTACGAGCAGTACTTC.

The V call is TRBV28, the J call TRBJ2-5; D perhaps matches TRBD1 (6 bases). In germline, CDR1 is MDHEN, CDR2 SYDVKM. CDR3 length: 13 residues. The V end was cut by 3 bases, the J end by 5 bases, with 10 bases between. The CDR3 loop is CASSLGARETQYF. The CDR3 nucleotides are TGTGCCAGCAGTTTGGGGGCGCGGGAGACCCAGTACTTC.

This sequence joins TRBV18 and TRBJ2-5; 7 bases align to TRBD2. J was trimmed by 2 bases and V by 0 bases; bases with no gene match: 6. The CDR3 extends over 16 amino acids. CDR1 is KGHSH, CDR2 LQKENI, per germline. For the CDR3, the DNA is TGTGCCAGCTCACCACCGTCGGCTAGCGGACAAGAGACCCAGTACTTC. Translating gives CASSPPSASGQETQYF. The full variable domain, in which reference TRBV18 and TRBJ2-5 provide the parts outside the CDR3, is NAGVMQNPRHLVRRRGQEARLRCSPMKGHSHVYWYRQLPEEGLKFMVYLQKENIIDESGMPKERFSAEFPKEGPSILRIQQVVRGDSAAYFCASSPPSASGQETQYFGPGTRLLVL.

The chain has TRBV11-2 and TRBJ2-2; D is uncertain. The CDR3 runs 14 residues. V was shortened by 0 bases and J by 6 bases, with 8 bases between the two germline ends. Germline lookup yields CDR1 SGHAT and CDR2 FQNNGV. As DNA, the CDR3 is TGTGCCAGCAGCTTAGATCATATGGCCGGGGAGCTGTTTTTT. Residues: CASSLDHMAGELFF.

This chain uses TRBV21-1 with TRBJ2-2; TRBD2, the D gene given by the table, was not confirmed from the DNA. TRBV21-1 is annotated as a pseudogene. The CDR3 spans 17 residues. The CDR3 nucleotides are TGTGCCAAGCGGACTAGCGGGAGAAACTTGATCACCGGGGAGCTGTTTTTT. Its translation is CAKRTSGRNLITGELFF.

The J gene is TRBJ1-5, the V gene TRBV19, with 9 bases identical to TRBD1. V shed 4 bases and J 2 bases; nucleotides not matched to a gene: 9. Per the germline V gene, CDR1 is LNHDA and CDR2 is SQIVND (reference sequence). The CDR3 has 17 residues. The CDR3 nucleotides read TGTGCCAGTAGTAGCCGGGACAGGGTTTCTGGCAATCAGCCCCAGCATTTT. Protein product: CASSSRDRVSGNQPQHF.

This clone has a single count. This chain links TRBV9 with TRBJ2-3; D uncertain. The ends were cut back, 3 bases at V and 0 bases at J, with 14 bases in the middle. CDR1 is SGDLS and CDR2 is YYNGEE in the germline V gene. This CDR3 has 16 amino acids. For the CDR3, the DNA is TGTGCCAGCAGCGCGAGAGCCGGATATAGCACAGATACGCAGTATTTT. This translates into CASSARAGYSTDTQYF.

V gene TRBV18 combines with J gene TRBJ1-5, with a weak D call TRBD1 (5 bases). The germline gives CDR1 KGHSH, CDR2 LQKENI. CDR3 length equals 15 residues. Trimming shortened V by 4 bases and J by 0 bases, and 10 bases separated the two germline ends. The CDR3 loop is CASSRDGHSNQPQHF. Here the CDR3 DNA reads TGTGCCAGCTCACGGGACGGACATAGCAATCAGCCCCAGCATTTT.

J is TRBJ2-1 and V is TRBV20-1, with unresolved D. With 5 bases removed from V and 8 bases from J, the gap between germline ends came to 7 bases. Per the germline V gene, CDR1 is DFQATT and CDR2 is SNEGSKA (reference sequence). CDR3 length: 10 amino acids. This chain's CDR3 is CSADFDEQFF. DNA of the CDR3: TGCAGTGCTGATTTCGATGAGCAGTTCTTC.

This chain uses TRBV4-2 with TRBJ2-6; D may be TRBD1 (5 bases). Trimming pared 0 bases from V and 1 base from J, leaving 7 bases between. Looked up from germline, CDR1 is LGHNA and CDR2 is YNFKEQ. The CDR3 loop spans 16 amino acids. CDR3 in amino acids: CASSQDGHSGANVLTF. CDR3 nucleotide sequence: TGTGCCAGCAGCCAAGATGGACATTCTGGGGCCAACGTCCTGACTTTC.

This chain links TRBV6-1 with TRBJ1-1, with D perhaps matching TRBD1 (6 bases). Trimming took off 1 base at V and 0 bases at J, with 15 bases between the two ends. This CDR3 spans 17 amino acids. Per the germline V gene, CDR1 is MNHNS and CDR2 is SASEGT. CDR3 nucleotides: TGTGCCAGCAGTGAAGGGGCCAGGGGTGCCCTGAACACTGAAGCTTTCTTT. It specifies CASSEGARGALNTEAFF.